This T cell receptor (beta chain) is drawn from a study of blood T cell repertoires in COVID-19. Across the whole study: Nucleic acid was either cDNA or gDNA, and it came from T cells, B-cell-depleted T cells, or PBMCs.

Across 24 US areas, participants ranged in age from about 18 to 89 years. Produced via immunoSEQ multiplex PCR; TCRdb's table is partial and in-frame only. The sample has roughly 150,000 clones, under 90% seen once. This receptor was taken from a woman aged 18 to 35 who had been exposed to COVID-19. What was sequenced was PBMCs or T cells enriched from blood (not recorded which).

CDR3 sequence: CASSVGGNNEQFF. The CDR3 DNA sequence: TGTGCCAGCAGTGTCGGGGGGAACAATGAGCAGTTCTTC. V is TRBV2 and J is TRBJ2-1, with 7 bases lining up with TRBD2. Germline CDR1 reads SNHLY; CDR2 reads FYNNEI. The CDR3 sequence is 13 residues long. After removal of 4 bases from V and 5 bases from J, the junction contained 2 bases not matched to a gene.